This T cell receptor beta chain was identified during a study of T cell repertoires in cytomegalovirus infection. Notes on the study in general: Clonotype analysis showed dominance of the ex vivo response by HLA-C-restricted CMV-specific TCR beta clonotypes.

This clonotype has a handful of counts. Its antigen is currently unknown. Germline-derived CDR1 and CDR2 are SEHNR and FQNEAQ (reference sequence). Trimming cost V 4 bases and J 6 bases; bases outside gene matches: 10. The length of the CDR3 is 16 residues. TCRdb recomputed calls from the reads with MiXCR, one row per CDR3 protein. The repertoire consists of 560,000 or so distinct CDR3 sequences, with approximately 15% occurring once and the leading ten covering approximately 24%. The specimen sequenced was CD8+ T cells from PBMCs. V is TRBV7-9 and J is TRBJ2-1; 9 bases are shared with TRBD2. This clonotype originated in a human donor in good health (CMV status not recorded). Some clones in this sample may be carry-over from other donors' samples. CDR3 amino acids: CASSSTHQTSGNEQFF. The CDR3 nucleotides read TGTGCCAGCAGCTCCACCCACCAGACTAGCGGCAATGAGCAGTTCTTC.